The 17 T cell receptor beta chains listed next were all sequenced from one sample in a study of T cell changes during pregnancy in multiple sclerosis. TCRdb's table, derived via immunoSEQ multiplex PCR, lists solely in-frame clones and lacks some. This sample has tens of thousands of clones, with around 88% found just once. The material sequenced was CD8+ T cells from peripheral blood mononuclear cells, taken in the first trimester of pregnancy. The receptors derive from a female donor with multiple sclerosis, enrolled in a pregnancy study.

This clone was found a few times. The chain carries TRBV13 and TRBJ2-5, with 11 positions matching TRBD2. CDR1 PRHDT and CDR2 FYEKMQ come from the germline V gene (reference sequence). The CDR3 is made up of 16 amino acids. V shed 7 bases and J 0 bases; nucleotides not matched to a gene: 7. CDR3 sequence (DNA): TGTGCCAGCACCGAACTGGGACTAGCGGACCAAGAGACCCAGTACTTC. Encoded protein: CASTELGLADQETQYF.

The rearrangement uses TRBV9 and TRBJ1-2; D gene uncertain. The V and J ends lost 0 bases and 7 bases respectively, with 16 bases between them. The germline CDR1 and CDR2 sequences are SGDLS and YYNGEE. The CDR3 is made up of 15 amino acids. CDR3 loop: CASSVDGKGWAGYTF. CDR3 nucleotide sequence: TGTGCCAGCAGCGTAGACGGGAAAGGATGGGCTGGCTACACCTTC.

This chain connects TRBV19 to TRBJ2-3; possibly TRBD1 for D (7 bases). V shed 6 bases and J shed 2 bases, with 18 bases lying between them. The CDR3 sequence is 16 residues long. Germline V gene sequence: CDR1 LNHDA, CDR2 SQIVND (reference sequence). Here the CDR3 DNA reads TGTGCCAGTAGCCCAGGGGGGCAGGGTTACACAGATACGCAGTATTTT. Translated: CASSPGGQGYTDTQYF.

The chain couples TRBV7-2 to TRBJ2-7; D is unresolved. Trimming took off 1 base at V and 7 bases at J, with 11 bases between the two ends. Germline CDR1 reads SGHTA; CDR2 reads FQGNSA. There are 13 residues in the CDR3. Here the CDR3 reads CASSLGKLREQYF. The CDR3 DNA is TGTGCCAGCAGCTTAGGAAAACTACGTGAGCAGTACTTC. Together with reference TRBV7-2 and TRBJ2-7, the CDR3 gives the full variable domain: GAGVSQSPSNKVTEKGKDVELRCDPISGHTALYWYRQSLGQGLEFLIYFQGNSAPDKSGLPSDRFSAERTGGSVSTLTIQRTQQEDSAVYLCASSLGKLREQYFGPGTRLTVT.

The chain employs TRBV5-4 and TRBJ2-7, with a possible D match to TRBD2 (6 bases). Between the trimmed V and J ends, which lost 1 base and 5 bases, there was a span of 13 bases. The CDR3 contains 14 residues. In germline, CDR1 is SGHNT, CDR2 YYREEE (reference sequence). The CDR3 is CASSLLGGGDEQYF. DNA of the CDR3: TGTGCCAGCAGCTTGTTGGGGGGAGGAGACGAGCAGTACTTC.

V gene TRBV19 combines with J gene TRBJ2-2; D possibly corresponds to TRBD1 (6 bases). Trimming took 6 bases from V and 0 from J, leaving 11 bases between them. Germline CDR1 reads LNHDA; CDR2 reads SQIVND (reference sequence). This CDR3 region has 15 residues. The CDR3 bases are TGTGCCAGTAGAACGGGACATTCGAACACCGGGGAGCTGTTTTTT. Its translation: CASRTGHSNTGELFF.

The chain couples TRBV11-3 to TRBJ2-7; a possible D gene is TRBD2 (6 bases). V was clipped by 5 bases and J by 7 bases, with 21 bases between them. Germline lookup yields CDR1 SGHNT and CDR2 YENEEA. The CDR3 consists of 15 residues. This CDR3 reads CASSPRRDFRREQYF. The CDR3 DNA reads TGTGCCAGCAGCCCTCGGAGGGATTTTCGGAGAGAGCAGTACTTC.

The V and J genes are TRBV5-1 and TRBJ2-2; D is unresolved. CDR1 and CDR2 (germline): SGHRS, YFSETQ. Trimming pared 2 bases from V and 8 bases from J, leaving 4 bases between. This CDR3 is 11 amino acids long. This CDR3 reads CASSFRGELFF. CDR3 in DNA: TGCGCCAGCAGCTTCCGGGGGGAGCTGTTTTTT.

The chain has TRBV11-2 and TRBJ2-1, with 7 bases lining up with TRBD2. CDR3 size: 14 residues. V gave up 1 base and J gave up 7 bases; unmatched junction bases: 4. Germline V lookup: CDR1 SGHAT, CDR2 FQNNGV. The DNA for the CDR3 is TGTGCCAGCAGCTTAGGGGGCGGGAGAAATGAGCAGTTCTTC. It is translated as CASSLGGGRNEQFF.

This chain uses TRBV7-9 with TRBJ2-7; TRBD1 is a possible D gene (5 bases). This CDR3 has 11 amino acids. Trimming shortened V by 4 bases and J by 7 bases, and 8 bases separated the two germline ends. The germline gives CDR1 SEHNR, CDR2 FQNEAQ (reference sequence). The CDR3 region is CASSYQGEQYF. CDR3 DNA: TGTGCCAGCAGCTACCAGGGAGAGCAGTACTTC.

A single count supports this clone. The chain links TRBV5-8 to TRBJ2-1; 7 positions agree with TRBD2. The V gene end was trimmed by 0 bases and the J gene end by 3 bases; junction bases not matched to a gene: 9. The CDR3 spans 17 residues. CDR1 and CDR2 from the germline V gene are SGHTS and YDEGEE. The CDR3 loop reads CASSLGVAGAFYNEQFF. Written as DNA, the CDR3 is TGTGCCAGCAGCTTGGGGGTCGCGGGAGCATTCTACAATGAGCAGTTCTTC.

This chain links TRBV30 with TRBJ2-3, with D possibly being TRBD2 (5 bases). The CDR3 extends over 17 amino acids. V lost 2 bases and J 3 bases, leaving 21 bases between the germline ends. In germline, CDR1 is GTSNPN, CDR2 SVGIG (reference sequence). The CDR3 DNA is TGTGCCTGGAGTCCGACAACAGCGGCCCTTTATACAGATACGCAGTATTTT. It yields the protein CAWSPTTAALYTDTQYF.

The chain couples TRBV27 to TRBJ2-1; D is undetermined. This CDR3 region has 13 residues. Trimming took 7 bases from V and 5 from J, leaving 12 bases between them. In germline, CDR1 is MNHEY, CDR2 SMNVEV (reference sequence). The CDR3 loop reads CASISARHNEQFF. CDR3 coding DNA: TGTGCCAGCATATCTGCGCGGCACAATGAGCAGTTCTTC.

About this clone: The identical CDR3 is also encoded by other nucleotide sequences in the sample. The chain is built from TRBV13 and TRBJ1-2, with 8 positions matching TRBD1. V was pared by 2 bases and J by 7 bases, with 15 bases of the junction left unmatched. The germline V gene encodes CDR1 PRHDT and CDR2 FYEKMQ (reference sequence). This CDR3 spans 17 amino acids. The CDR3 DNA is TGTGCCAGCAGCTTACGACCAGGGGGCCCCCGACGGGTTGGCTACACCTTC. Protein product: CASSLRPGGPRRVGYTF. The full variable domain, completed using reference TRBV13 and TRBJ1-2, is AAGVIQSPRHLIKEKRETATLKCYPIPRHDTVYWYQQGPGQDPQFLISFYEKMQSDKGSIPDRFSAQQFSDYHSELNMSSLELGDSALYFCASSLRPGGPRRVGYTFGSGTRLTVV.

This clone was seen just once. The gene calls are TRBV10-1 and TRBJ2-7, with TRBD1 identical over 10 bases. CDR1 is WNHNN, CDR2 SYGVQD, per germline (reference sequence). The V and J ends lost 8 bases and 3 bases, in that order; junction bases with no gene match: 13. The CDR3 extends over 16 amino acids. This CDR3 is CASPAWGGTGVYEQYF. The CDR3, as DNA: TGCGCCAGCCCCGCGTGGGGTGGGACAGGGGTCTACGAGCAGTACTTC.

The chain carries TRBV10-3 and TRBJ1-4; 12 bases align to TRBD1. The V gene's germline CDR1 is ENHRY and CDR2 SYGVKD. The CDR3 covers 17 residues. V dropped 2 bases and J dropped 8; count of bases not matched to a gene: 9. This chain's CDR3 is CAISEPGQGAETEKLFF. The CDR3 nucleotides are TGTGCCATCAGTGAGCCGGGACAGGGGGCGGAGACCGAAAAACTGTTTTTT.

The DNA of the CDR3 is TGTGCCAGCAGTGACAGCCCCAACACTGAAGCTTTCTTT. Translated: CASSDSPNTEAFF. The rearrangement uses TRBV6-4 and TRBJ1-1; D gene unclear. Trimming pared 2 bases from V and 2 bases from J, leaving 6 bases between. CDR3 length equals 13 residues. CDR1 and CDR2 from the germline V gene are MRHNA and SNTAGT.